What follows is one T cell receptor (beta chain) and its context. What it binds is unknown. The germline V gene encodes CDR1 MNHNY and CDR2 SVGAGI (reference sequence). The CDR3 totals 13 residues. V lost 9 bases to trimming and J lost 6 bases; unmatched junction nucleotides: 5. This sample stems from a study of cytomegalovirus exposure and HLA in healthy donors. The study, taken as a whole, reports: Using the classifier, cytomegalovirus status was reportedly diagnosed with high specificity and sensitivity.

Primers: 60 Vbeta forward and 13 Jbeta reverse. Here immunoSEQ multiplex PCR was the method, and the copy in TCRdb shows in-frame clones only, minus some. Counted here are 150,000 to 200,000 clones, around 84% occurring once; the ten biggest clones make up nearly 8.5%. The sample was PBMCs. This receptor was obtained from a male donor in good health and CMV-seropositive. The chain uses TRBV6-6 and TRBJ1-5; 10 bases are shared with TRBD1. CDR3 residues: CARTRDRGQPQHF. CDR3 in DNA: TGTGCCAGGACCCGGGACAGGGGTCAGCCCCAGCATTTT.